The 25 T cell receptor beta chains presented below share a single source sample, sequenced in a study of blood T cell repertoires in COVID-19. Measured with immunoSEQ multiplex PCR; TCRdb has only the in-frame clones, and not every one. The table lists around 250,000 clones, 90% of them singletons. Sequenced sample: peripheral blood. The source of these receptors is a woman aged 60-75 years with COVID-19, enrolled during active disease.

The count of this clone is one. The chain is built from TRBV5-1 and TRBJ2-5; TRBD2 might be the D (5 bases). Germline assignment: CDR1 SGHRS and CDR2 YFSETQ. V dropped 4 bases and J dropped 2 bases, with 9 bases sitting between them. This CDR3 contains 13 residues. The CDR3 protein is CASSRGGQETQYF. CDR3 coding DNA: TGCGCCAGCAGCCGAGGCGGGCAAGAGACCCAGTACTTC.

The gene calls are TRBV4-3 and TRBJ1-6; 9 nucleotides match TRBD1. Trimming took 0 bases from V and 9 from J; bases not matched to a gene: 9. This CDR3 is built from 17 residues. Germline V gene sequence: CDR1 LGHNA, CDR2 YSLEER. CDR3 protein: CASSQDHKGTGLSPLHF. For the CDR3, the DNA is TGCGCCAGCAGCCAAGATCATAAGGGGACAGGGCTTTCACCCCTCCACTTT.

The genes are TRBV25-1 and TRBJ1-4; D possibly corresponds to TRBD1 (5 bases). Germline lookup yields CDR1 MGHDK and CDR2 SYGVNS. The CDR3 is 17 residues long. V lost 8 bases to trimming and J lost 0 bases, with 19 bases between them. The CDR3 reads CASSAAGRGPTNEKLFF. As DNA, the CDR3 is TGTGCCAGCTCTGCGGCAGGGAGGGGACCAACTAATGAAAAACTGTTTTTT.

The chain has TRBV5-1 and TRBJ2-5; maybe TRBD1 (5 bases). Trimming stripped 0 bases from V and 2 bases from J, with 8 bases between. The CDR3 is made up of 14 amino acids. Germline loops: CDR1 SGHRS, CDR2 YFSETQ. This CDR3 reads CASSLAPGQETQYF. As DNA, the CDR3 is TGCGCCAGCAGCTTGGCCCCAGGGCAAGAGACCCAGTACTTC.

The gene calls are TRBV11-2 and TRBJ1-1; 12 positions agree with TRBD1. V lost 5 bases to trimming and J lost 6 bases; unmatched junction nucleotides: 13. The CDR3 is made up of 17 amino acids. Per the germline V gene, CDR1 is SGHAT and CDR2 is FQNNGV. In DNA form, the CDR3 reads TGTGCCAGCAGCGTTCTCCCGGGACAGGGGGCGAGGGCTGAAGCTTTCTTT. Protein: CASSVLPGQGARAEAFF.

This chain connects TRBV30 to TRBJ2-4; D is possibly TRBD1 (5 bases). The CDR3 sequence is 15 residues long. The V gene lost 0 bases and the J gene lost 8 bases, with 17 bases spanning the gap. Per germline, CDR1 GTSNPN and CDR2 SVGIG (reference sequence). The CDR3 sequence: CAWSVGLPGRDIQYF. The CDR3 region has the DNA TGTGCCTGGAGTGTGGGGCTCCCTGGCCGCGACATTCAGTACTTC.

The chain employs TRBV2 and TRBJ2-1; 11 positions match TRBD2. The germline gives CDR1 SNHLY, CDR2 FYNNEI. The CDR3 consists of 15 residues. Losses at the gene ends were 6 bases for V and 8 bases for J; bases not matched to a gene: 9. This CDR3 reads CASRPLAGVNDEQFF. The CDR3 region has the DNA TGTGCCAGCAGGCCACTAGCGGGGGTTAACGATGAGCAGTTCTTC.

This clone appeared a few times. The chain uses TRBV6-5 and TRBJ2-2; TRBD1 aligns across 8 bases. There are 13 residues in the CDR3. With 10 bases clipped from V and 4 bases from J, the junction kept 5 bases outside the gene matches. Germline values: CDR1 MNHEY, CDR2 SVGAGI. The CDR3 loop is CATRQGTTGELFF. As DNA, the CDR3 is TGTGCCACCCGACAGGGGACCACCGGGGAGCTGTTTTTT.

The chain joins TRBV6-2 or TRBV6-3 to TRBJ2-7; TRBD1 aligns across 8 bases. The CDR3 totals 15 residues. Germline CDR1 is MNHEY and CDR2 is SVGEGT. The junction had 9 bases not matched to a gene; V was cut back by 2 bases and J by 6 bases. CDR3: CASSYATGDLSEQYF. CDR3 DNA sequence: TGTGCCAGCAGTTACGCGACAGGGGATCTCTCCGAGCAGTACTTC.

The V call is TRBV10-3, the J call TRBJ1-4, with D maybe TRBD1 (5 bases). With 3 bases removed from V and 8 bases from J, the gap between germline ends came to 19 bases. The CDR3 sequence is 16 residues long. Germline V gene data show CDR1 as ENHRY and CDR2 as SYGVKD. CDR3 sequence reads: CAISEFFGGDGEKLFF. As DNA, the CDR3 is TGTGCCATCAGTGAATTCTTTGGAGGGGATGGGGAAAAACTGTTTTTT.

This clone occurred once. This chain uses TRBV5-6 with TRBJ2-7; TRBD1 matches 9 bases. Germline trimming cut 6 bases from V and 3 bases from J; bases unmatched to any gene: 7. The CDR3 has 14 residues. Germline lookup yields CDR1 SGHDT and CDR2 YYEEEE. The CDR3 spells CASILTGGHYEQYF. The CDR3 DNA reads as TGTGCCAGCATCCTTACAGGGGGCCACTACGAGCAGTACTTC.

V is TRBV7-2 and J is TRBJ2-5, with TRBD2 matching 12 bases. Germline-derived CDR1 and CDR2 are SGHTA and FQGNSA. This CDR3 region has 16 residues. Trimming at V came to 5 bases and at J to 0 bases, leaving 4 bases not matched to a gene. CDR3 nucleotides: TGTGCCAGCAGCACAGGACTAGCGGGGAACCAAGAGACCCAGTACTTC. Translating it yields CASSTGLAGNQETQYF.

This clone was seen more than once but under ten times. The CDR3 reads CASSPEGADGYTF. In nucleotides, the CDR3 is TGTGCCAGCTCACCAGAAGGGGCAGATGGCTACACCTTC. The chain employs TRBV18 and TRBJ1-2; D is possibly TRBD1 (5 bases). V lost 2 bases and J 6 bases, leaving 10 bases between the germline ends. The germline V gene encodes CDR1 KGHSH and CDR2 LQKENI. This CDR3 has 13 amino acids.

The chain employs TRBV9 and TRBJ2-2; D possibly corresponds to TRBD1 (5 bases). This CDR3 spans 12 amino acids. Germline V gene lookup returns CDR1 SGDLS and CDR2 YYNGEE. V shed 5 bases and J shed 4 bases, with 6 bases lying between them. The CDR3 is CASRRGTGELFF. The CDR3 DNA follows: TGTGCCAGCAGAAGGGGCACCGGGGAGCTGTTTTTT.

The gene calls are TRBV4-2 and TRBJ2-1; D gene unclear. The CDR3 is 13 amino acids. Germline CDR1 reads LGHNA; CDR2 reads YNFKEQ. V lost 0 bases and J lost 10, with 10 bases in between. The CDR3 DNA sequence: TGTGCCAGCAGCCAAGATCTGGTTAGCGAGCAGTTCTTC. Residues: CASSQDLVSEQFF.

The rearrangement joins TRBV6-5 to TRBJ1-4, with 10 bases fitting TRBD1. CDR3 length equals 15 residues. Losses at the gene ends were 0 bases for V and 7 bases for J; bases not matched to a gene: 2. In germline, CDR1 is MNHEY, CDR2 SVGAGI. The DNA of the CDR3 is TGTGCCAGCAGTTACTCGGGACAGGGGTCTGAAAAACTGTTTTTT. This codes for CASSYSGQGSEKLFF.

This rearrangement joins TRBV19 to TRBJ2-1, with D tentatively TRBD1 (5 bases). Trimming left V 8 bases short and J 2 bases short, with 16 bases between. Germline V gene sequence: CDR1 LNHDA, CDR2 SQIVND (reference sequence). The CDR3 sequence is 15 residues long. The CDR3, as DNA: TGTGCCAGTCAACCTCAGGGTCGGGCCTACAATGAGCAGTTCTTC. Its protein product is CASQPQGRAYNEQFF.

V usage is TRBV18 and J usage is TRBJ2-2; D possibly corresponds to TRBD1 (5 bases). CDR1 and CDR2 (germline): KGHSH, LQKENI. V was cut by 2 bases and J by 5 bases, with 9 bases left in between. The CDR3 has 14 residues. CDR3 DNA: TGTGCCAGCTCACCATCCAGGGCAACCGGGGAGCTGTTTTTT. Translating gives CASSPSRATGELFF.

This rearrangement joins TRBV6-1 to TRBJ1-1; D is unresolved. Trimming removed 2 bases at V and 1 base at J, with 8 bases between. Germline loops: CDR1 MNHNS, CDR2 SASEGT. The CDR3 covers 14 residues. Here the CDR3 DNA reads TGTGCCAGCAGTGAATACAGATCGAACACTGAAGCTTTCTTT. Its protein product is CASSEYRSNTEAFF.

In DNA, the CDR3 is TGTGCCAGCAGCCCATCAGGGGACTATGGCTACACCTTC. Translated, it gives CASSPSGDYGYTF. J is TRBJ1-2 and V is TRBV7-9; maybe TRBD1 (6 bases). CDR1 and CDR2 from the germline V gene are SEHNR and FQNEAQ (reference sequence). V lost 5 bases to trimming and J lost 3 bases, with 10 bases between them. This CDR3 region has 13 residues.

This chain links TRBV5-4 with TRBJ2-1; no clear D. This CDR3 is built from 15 residues. Germline values: CDR1 SGHNT, CDR2 YYREEE (reference sequence). V lost 3 bases to trimming and J lost 4 bases, with 14 bases between them. DNA of the CDR3: TGTGCCAGCAGCTCCGAGCTACGGTCGTACAATGAGCAGTTCTTC. Protein: CASSSELRSYNEQFF.

This rearrangement joins TRBV28 to TRBJ2-7, with 7 nucleotides matching TRBD1. The junction had 10 bases not matched to a gene; V was cut back by 5 bases and J by 0 bases. The germline V gene encodes CDR1 MDHEN and CDR2 SYDVKM. The CDR3 length is 16 residues. The CDR3 nucleotides read TGTGCCAGCAGTCTCCTAGGACAGGTTAGCTCCTACGAGCAGTACTTC. It is translated as CASSLLGQVSSYEQYF.

This chain connects TRBV3-1 (or the pseudogene TRBV3-2) to TRBJ2-3; TRBD2 matches at 7 bases. The J segment lost 0 bases and the V segment lost 5 bases, leaving 5 bases of the junction unmatched. The V gene's germline CDR1 is LGHDT and CDR2 YNNKEL (reference sequence). The length of the CDR3 is 15 residues. In DNA, the CDR3 is TGTGCCAGCAGCAGACTAGCCACTAGCACAGATACGCAGTATTTT. Its translation: CASSRLATSTDTQYF.

There are a few counts of this clone. The gene calls are TRBV3-1 (or the pseudogene TRBV3-2) and TRBJ2-2; TRBD1 is a possible D gene (5 bases). The V end lost 2 bases, the J end lost 3 bases, and 13 bases lay between the germline ends. Germline values: CDR1 LGHDT, CDR2 YNNKEL (reference sequence). There are 16 residues in the CDR3. The CDR3 DNA follows: TGTGCCAGCAGCCAATGGCGAGACAGAGACACCGGGGAGCTGTTTTTT. Protein sequence: CASSQWRDRDTGELFF.

The rearrangement uses TRBV7-8 and TRBJ1-2, with 8 bases that match TRBD1. The CDR3 is 16 amino acids. V dropped 5 bases and J dropped 1; count of bases not matched to a gene: 9. Germline V lookup: CDR1 SGHVS, CDR2 FQNEAQ. The CDR3 is CASSRRAGQDNYGYTF. CDR3 in DNA: TGTGCCAGCAGCCGTAGGGCGGGACAGGATAACTATGGCTACACCTTC.